One T cell receptor (beta chain) is described in this entry. The antigen remains unidentified. Distinct nucleotide sequences in the sample also encode this CDR3. Sequenced material consisted of expressed TCRB transcripts (all of the isolated RNA was reverse transcribed). Here immunoSEQ multiplex PCR was the method, and the copy in TCRdb shows in-frame clones only, minus some. There are a few hundred thousand clones in the sample; roughly 16% occur only once, and more than 0.075% lies in the top ten. The J segment lost 4 bases and the V segment lost 6 bases, leaving 5 bases of the junction unmatched. The germline gives CDR1 SQVTM, CDR2 ANQGSEA. The CDR3 spans 13 residues. This specimen comes from a study of beta chain features in type 1 diabetes. Study findings and constraints: Type 1 diabetes patients showed a moderate but significant shortening of TCRB CDR3s in all four CD4+ subsets.

The sequence was obtained from a man aged 25 to 45 with type 1 diabetes. This chain connects TRBV29-1 to TRBJ1-5, with 8 bases matching TRBD1. Sequencing was done on a sample of naive CD4+ T cells from blood. CDR3 coding DNA: TGCAGCGTCGGACAGGGACGGAATCAGCCCCAGCATTTT. Translated, it gives CSVGQGRNQPQHF.